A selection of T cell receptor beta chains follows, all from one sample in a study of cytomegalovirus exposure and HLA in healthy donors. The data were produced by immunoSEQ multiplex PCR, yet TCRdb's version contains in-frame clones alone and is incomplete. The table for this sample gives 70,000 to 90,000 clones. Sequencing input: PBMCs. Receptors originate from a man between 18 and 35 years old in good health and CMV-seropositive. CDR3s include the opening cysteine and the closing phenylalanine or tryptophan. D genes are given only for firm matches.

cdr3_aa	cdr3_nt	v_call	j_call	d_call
CASSPQGAYEQYF	TGTGCCAGCAGTCCTCAGGGGGCCTACGAGCAGTACTTC	TRBV5-4	TRBJ2-7	TRBD1
CASSRSGRYEQYF	TGTGCCAGCAGTCGTAGCGGGAGATACGAGCAGTACTTC	TRBV27	TRBJ2-7	TRBD2
CASSFLRGAAKEPQHF	TGTGCCAGCAGCTTCCTAAGGGGCGCGGCCAAGGAGCCCCAGCATTTT	TRBV5-8	TRBJ1-5	.
CASSPDSGSSYNEQFF	TGTGCCAGCAGTCCGGACTCGGGAAGCTCCTACAATGAGCAGTTCTTC	TRBV7-9	TRBJ2-1	.
CASMIGQQSYNEQFF	TGTGCCAGCATGATAGGACAGCAATCCTACAATGAGCAGTTCTTC	TRBV6-1	TRBJ2-1	.
CASSELPGQTDTQYF	TGTGCCAGCAGTGAGCTACCAGGACAGACAGATACGCAGTATTTT	TRBV6-1	TRBJ2-3	.
CASSRGGGTGELFF	TGTGCCAGCAGTAGAGGAGGTGGCACCGGGGAGCTGTTTTTT	TRBV7-3	TRBJ2-2	.
CASGRPGQGRSTGELFF	TGTGCCAGTGGCCGTCCCGGGCAGGGGAGAAGCACCGGGGAGCTGTTTTTT	TRBV19	TRBJ2-2	.
CASSGGGPSTEAFF	TGTGCCAGCTCAGGGGGCGGCCCCTCCACTGAAGCTTTCTTT	TRBV18	TRBJ1-1	.
CSVRRPKGQGNTEAFF	TGCAGCGTACGTCGGCCCAAGGGACAGGGAAACACTGAAGCTTTCTTT	TRBV29-1	TRBJ1-1	TRBD1
CASRLTGNYEQYF	TGTGCCAGCAGACTAACAGGGAACTACGAGCAGTACTTC	TRBV11-2	TRBJ2-7	.
CASSFPGGYSYEQYF	TGTGCCAGCAGCTTCCCCGGCGGGTACTCCTACGAGCAGTACTTC	TRBV7-9	TRBJ2-7	.
CASSKGDTEAFF	TGCGCCAGCAGCAAAGGGGACACTGAAGCTTTCTTT	TRBV5-1	TRBJ1-1	.
CASSSGVKGVNTEAFF	TGTGCCAGCAGCTCAGGGGTAAAGGGTGTGAACACTGAAGCTTTCTTT	TRBV28	TRBJ1-1	.
CASSLLGAGYEQYF	TGTGCCAGCAGTTTATTAGGGGCAGGGTACGAGCAGTACTTC	TRBV27	TRBJ2-7	.
CASSPAGQSHQPQHF	TGCGCCAGCAGCCCGGCGGGACAGAGTCATCAGCCCCAGCATTTT	TRBV5-1	TRBJ1-5	TRBD1
CASSYPLDHQETQYF	TGTGCCAGCAGTTACCCGCTAGACCACCAAGAGACCCAGTACTTC	TRBV6-5	TRBJ2-5	.
CASSPLAQGYIETQYF	TGTGCCAGCAGTCCTTTGGCCCAGGGCTATATAGAGACCCAGTACTTC	TRBV5-6	TRBJ2-5	.
CASSQGRGSNTGELFF	TGCGCCAGCAGCCAAGGTCGGGGGTCGAACACCGGGGAGCTGTTTTTT	TRBV4-1	TRBJ2-2	.
CASSWRTDNTGELFF	TGTGCCAGCAGTTGGCGGACAGACAACACCGGGGAGCTGTTTTTT	TRBV6-5	TRBJ2-2	.
CASSLGWKDNEKLFF	TGTGCCAGCAGCCTCGGGTGGAAAGACAATGAAAAACTGTTTTTT	TRBV9	TRBJ1-4	.
CANRTPFYGYTF	TGTGCCAACAGGACACCTTTCTATGGCTACACCTTC	TRBV2	TRBJ1-2	.
CASSQGTGSQPQHF	TGCGCCAGCAGCCAAGGGACAGGGAGCCAGCCCCAGCATTTT	TRBV4-1	TRBJ1-5	TRBD1
CASSSLAPPREQFF	TGTGCCAGCAGCTCACTAGCGCCCCCCAGGGAGCAGTTCTTC	TRBV2	TRBJ2-1	TRBD2
CASSSTYGTGYGYTF	TGTGCCAGCAGCTCTACCTACGGGACAGGCTATGGCTACACCTTC	TRBV11-2	TRBJ1-2	TRBD1
CASSEQVRGEQYF	TGTGCCAGCAGTGAGCAGGTACGGGGCGAGCAGTACTTC	TRBV2	TRBJ2-7	.
CASSQGQGSTYEQYF	TGCGCCAGCAGCCAAGGACAGGGATCAACCTACGAGCAGTACTTC	TRBV4-1	TRBJ2-7	TRBD1
CASSGQGDSPLHF	TGTGCCAGCAGCGGGCAGGGCGATTCACCCCTCCACTTT	TRBV27	TRBJ1-6	.
CASSLAGTGAGEQYF	TGTGCCAGCAGCTTGGCCGGGACCGGGGCGGGGGAGCAGTACTTC	TRBV5-6	TRBJ2-7	.
CASREGGLALETQYF	TGCGCCAGCAGGGAAGGGGGACTAGCGTTGGAGACCCAGTACTTC	TRBV5-1	TRBJ2-5	TRBD2
CAISAQADGYTF	TGTGCCATCAGTGCACAGGCTGATGGCTACACCTTC	TRBV10-3	TRBJ1-2	.
CASSPNPKTANYGYTF	TGTGCCAGCAGTCCGAACCCGAAGACAGCTAACTATGGCTACACCTTC	TRBV28	TRBJ1-2	.
CASSLRQTWKSGNTIYF	TGCGCCAGCAGCTTACGACAGACCTGGAAGTCCGGAAACACCATATATTTT	TRBV5-1	TRBJ1-3	.
CASSGDSRYQPQHF	TGTGCCAGCAGTGGGGACAGCCGATATCAGCCCCAGCATTTT	TRBV2	TRBJ1-5	TRBD1
CASSLPGTYEQYF	TGTGCCAGCAGCTTACCAGGGACCTACGAGCAGTACTTC	TRBV7-8	TRBJ2-7	.
CASTRGRLDTEAFF	TGTGCCAGCACAAGGGGCCGGCTGGACACTGAAGCTTTCTTT	TRBV2	TRBJ1-1	.
CSVPGQGYEQYF	TGCAGCGTCCCGGGACAGGGCTACGAGCAGTACTTC	TRBV29-1	TRBJ2-7	TRBD1
CASSPERAGGRDEQYF	TGTGCCAGCAGCCCTGAGAGGGCAGGGGGCCGAGACGAGCAGTACTTC	TRBV28	TRBJ2-7	TRBD1
CASSWGAQGAPYGYTF	TGCGCCAGCAGCTGGGGGGCGCAGGGGGCACCTTATGGCTACACCTTC	TRBV5-1	TRBJ1-2	TRBD1
CASSQENYLNTGELFF	TGCGCCAGCAGCCAAGAAAACTACTTGAACACCGGGGAGCTGTTTTTT	TRBV4-1	TRBJ2-2	.
CMCSAQETQYF	TGCATGTGCAGCGCCCAAGAGACCCAGTACTTC	TRBV29-1	TRBJ2-5	.
CAIAGTGNYGYTF	TGTGCCATTGCGGGGACAGGAAACTATGGCTACACCTTC	TRBV10-3	TRBJ1-2	TRBD1
CASSHLPPDGGDGYTF	TGTGCCAGCAGTCATCTCCCGCCCGATGGCGGGGATGGCTACACCTTC	TRBV11-2	TRBJ1-2	.
CASSVKGGPRAEAFF	TGTGCCAGCAGCGTAAAGGGTGGACCGAGGGCTGAAGCTTTCTTT	TRBV9	TRBJ1-1	.
CASSLASSNYNEQFF	TGCGCCAGCAGCTTGGCCTCTAGCAACTACAATGAGCAGTTCTTC	TRBV5-1	TRBJ2-1	.
CASSPSVAGGTDTQYF	TGTGCCAGCAGTCCCTCGGTAGCGGGAGGGACAGATACGCAGTATTTT	TRBV27	TRBJ2-3	TRBD2
CAWSSGEEQPQHF	TGTGCCTGGAGCTCGGGAGAGGAACAGCCCCAGCATTTT	TRBV30	TRBJ1-5	.
CASSFRGINNQPQHF	TGTGCCAGCAGCTTCCGAGGGATTAACAATCAGCCCCAGCATTTT	TRBV5-6	TRBJ1-5	.
CASSSGRRYEQYF	TGTGCCAGTTCTAGCGGGAGACGGTACGAGCAGTACTTC	TRBV6-1	TRBJ2-7	TRBD2
CASSLQGIREKLFF	TGTGCCAGCAGTTTACAGGGGATAAGGGAAAAACTGTTTTTT	TRBV28	TRBJ1-4	.
CAGLDPDRDTEAFF	TGTGCCGGACTGGATCCGGACAGGGACACTGAAGCTTTCTTT	TRBV6-1	TRBJ1-1	TRBD1
CASSRTGSEAFF	TGCGCCAGCAGCCGGACAGGGTCTGAAGCTTTCTTT	TRBV4-1	TRBJ1-1	TRBD1
CASSETTTNEKLFF	TGTGCCAGCAGTGAAACAACAACTAATGAAAAACTGTTTTTT	TRBV2	TRBJ1-4	.